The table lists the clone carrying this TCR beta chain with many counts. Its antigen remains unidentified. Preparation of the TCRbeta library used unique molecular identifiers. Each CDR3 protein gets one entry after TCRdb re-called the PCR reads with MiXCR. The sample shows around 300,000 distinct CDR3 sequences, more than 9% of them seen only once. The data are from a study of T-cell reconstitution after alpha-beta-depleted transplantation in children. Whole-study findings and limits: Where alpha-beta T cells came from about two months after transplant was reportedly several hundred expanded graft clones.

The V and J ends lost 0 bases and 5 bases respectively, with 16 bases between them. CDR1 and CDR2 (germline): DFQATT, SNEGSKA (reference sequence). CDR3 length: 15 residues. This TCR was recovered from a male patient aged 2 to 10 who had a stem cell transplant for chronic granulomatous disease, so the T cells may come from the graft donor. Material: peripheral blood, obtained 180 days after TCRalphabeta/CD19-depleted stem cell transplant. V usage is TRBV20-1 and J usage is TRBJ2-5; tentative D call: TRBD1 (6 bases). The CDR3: CSARDLQGRLETQYF. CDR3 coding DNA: TGCAGTGCTAGAGATCTCCAGGGGCGCCTGGAGACCCAGTACTTC.